This TCR beta chain appears in the sequencing data of a study of blood T cell repertoires in COVID-19. For the study at large: Sites in the United States, Italy and Spain provided acute and convalescent COVID-19 samples. The cDNA or gDNA used as material had been derived from T cells, B-cell-depleted T cells, or PBMCs.

Original methodology: Researchers report that nucleated cell counts were estimated from reference gene primer amplification. Data came from immunoSEQ multiplex PCR; TCRdb stores just in-frame clones and leaves some out. V and J calls and clone size are those listed in that table; D and trimming were worked out from the DNA. The sample holds around 110,000 clones; around 88% are singletons and the top ten take 5.5% to 8%. V gave up 5 bases and J gave up 3 bases; unmatched junction bases: 4. Germline V lookup: CDR1 KGHSH, CDR2 LQKENI. CDR3 size: 13 residues. The chain joins TRBV18 to TRBJ2-7, with TRBD1 matching over 7 bases. The sequence was collected from a man aged 50 or older with active or convalescent COVID-19. The sample taken for sequencing was peripheral blood. CDR3 sequence (DNA): TGTGCCAGCTCAATTACAGGGGACTACGAGCAGTACTTC. It encodes CASSITGDYEQYF.